This TCR beta chain was captured in a study of blood T cell repertoires in COVID-19. Profiling relied on immunoSEQ multiplex PCR, and the TCRdb table lists in-frame clones only, not all of them. The profile shows approximately 120,000 clones, roughly four fifths of them singletons. With 1 base clipped from V and 1 base from J, the junction kept 7 bases outside the gene matches. The CDR3 totals 18 residues. Germline values: CDR1 SEHNR, CDR2 FQNEAQ (reference sequence). The receptor comes from a man aged 30 to 39 who had recovered from COVID-19. The chain recombines TRBV7-9 with TRBJ2-5; 12 bases align to TRBD2. Sequenced input: PBMCs or T cells enriched from blood (not recorded which). The DNA for the CDR3 is TGTGCCAGCAGCTTAGGGAGGACTAGCGGGAACCCCCAAGAGACCCAGTACTTC. This encodes CASSLGRTSGNPQETQYF.